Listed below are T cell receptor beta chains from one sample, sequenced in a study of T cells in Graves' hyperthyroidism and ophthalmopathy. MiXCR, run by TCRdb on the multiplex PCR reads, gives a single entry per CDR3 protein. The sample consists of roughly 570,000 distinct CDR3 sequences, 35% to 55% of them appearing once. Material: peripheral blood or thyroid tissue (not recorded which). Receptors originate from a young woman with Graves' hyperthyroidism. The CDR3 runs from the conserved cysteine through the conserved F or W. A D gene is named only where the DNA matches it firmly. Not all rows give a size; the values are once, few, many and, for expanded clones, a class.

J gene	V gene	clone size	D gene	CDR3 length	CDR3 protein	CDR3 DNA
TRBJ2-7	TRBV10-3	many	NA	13	CAIRRQAQDEQYF	TGTGCCATCAGGAGACAGGCGCAGGACGAGCAGTACTTC
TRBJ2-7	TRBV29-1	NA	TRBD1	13	CSVEDGTAGEQYF	TGCAGCGTTGAAGACGGGACAGCTGGGGAGCAGTACTTC
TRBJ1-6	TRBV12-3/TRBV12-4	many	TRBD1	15	CASKPADRENSPLHF	TGTGCCAGCAAACCGGCGGACAGGGAAAATTCACCCCTCCACTTT
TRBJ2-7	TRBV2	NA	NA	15	CASSVQGGVLDEQYF	TGTGCCAGCAGTGTACAGGGAGGCGTTTTGGACGAGCAGTACTTC
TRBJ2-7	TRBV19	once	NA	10	CASSINGQYF	TGTGCCAGTAGTATAAACGGGCAGTACTTC
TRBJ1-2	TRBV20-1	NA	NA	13	CSARDEGVEGYTF	TGCAGTGCTAGAGATGAGGGGGTTGAAGGCTACACCTTC
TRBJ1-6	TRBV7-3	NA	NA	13	CASSLDQGSPLHF	TGTGCCAGCAGCTTAGACCAGGGTTCACCCCTCCACTTT
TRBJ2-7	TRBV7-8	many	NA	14	CAGSYQWLLYEQYF	TGTGCCGGCAGCTATCAGTGGCTATTGTACGAGCAGTACTTC
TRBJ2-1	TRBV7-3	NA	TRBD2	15	CASSILAGDYNEQFF	TGTGCCAGCAGCATACTAGCGGGAGACTACAATGAGCAGTTCTTC
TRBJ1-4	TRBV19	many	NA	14	CASSITTTNEKLFF	TGTGCCAGTAGTATAACGACAACTAATGAAAAACTGTTTTTT